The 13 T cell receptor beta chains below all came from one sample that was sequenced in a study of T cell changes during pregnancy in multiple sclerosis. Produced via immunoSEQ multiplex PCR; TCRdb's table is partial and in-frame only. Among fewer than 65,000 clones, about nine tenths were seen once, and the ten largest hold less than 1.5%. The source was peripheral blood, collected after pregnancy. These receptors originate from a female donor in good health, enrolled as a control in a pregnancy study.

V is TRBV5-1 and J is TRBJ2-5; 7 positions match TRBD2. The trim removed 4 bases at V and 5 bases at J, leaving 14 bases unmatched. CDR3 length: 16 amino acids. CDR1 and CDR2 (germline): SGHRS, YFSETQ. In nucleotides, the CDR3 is TGCGCCAGCAGCCAGGCGCCAGGGCAGGGAGGGGAGACCCAGTACTTC. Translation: CASSQAPGQGGETQYF.

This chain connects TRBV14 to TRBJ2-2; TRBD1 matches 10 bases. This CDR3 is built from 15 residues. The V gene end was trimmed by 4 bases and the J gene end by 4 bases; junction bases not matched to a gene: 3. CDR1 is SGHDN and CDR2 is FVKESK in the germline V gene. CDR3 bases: TGTGCCAGCAGCCGGACAGGGGGGAGCACCGGGGAGCTGTTTTTT. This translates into CASSRTGGSTGELFF.

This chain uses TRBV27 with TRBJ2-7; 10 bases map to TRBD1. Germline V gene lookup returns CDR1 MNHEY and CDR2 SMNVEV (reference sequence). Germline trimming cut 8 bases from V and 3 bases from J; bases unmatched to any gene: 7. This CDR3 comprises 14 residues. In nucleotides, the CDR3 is TGTGCCAGCGGGACAGGGACAGGGGTCTACGAGCAGTACTTC. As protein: CASGTGTGVYEQYF.

CDR3 coding DNA: TGTGCCAGCAGTTACTCCGGACAGGAGAATTCACCCCTCCACTTT. Protein sequence: CASSYSGQENSPLHF. V and J are TRBV6-5 and TRBJ1-6; 7 nucleotides line up with TRBD1. Germline V gene sequence: CDR1 MNHEY, CDR2 SVGAGI. This CDR3 is 15 amino acids long. Trimming took 0 bases from V and 7 from J; bases not matched to a gene: 3.

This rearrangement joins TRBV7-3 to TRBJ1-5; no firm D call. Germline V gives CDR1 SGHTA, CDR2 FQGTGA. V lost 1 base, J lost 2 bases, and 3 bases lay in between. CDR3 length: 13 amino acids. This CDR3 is CASSLSGNQPQHF. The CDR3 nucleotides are TGTGCCAGCAGCTTAAGCGGCAATCAGCCCCAGCATTTT. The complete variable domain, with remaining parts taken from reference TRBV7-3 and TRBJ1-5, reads GAGVSQTPSNKVTEKGKYVELRCDPISGHTALYWYRQSLGQGPEFLIYFQGTGAADDSGLPNDRFFAVRPEGSVSTLKIQRTERGDSAVYLCASSLSGNQPQHFGDGTRLSIL.

For the CDR3, the DNA is TGTGCCAGCAGTGAAGCAATAGCGGGGGGCCGTGGTGATACGCAGTATTTT. Encoded protein: CASSEAIAGGRGDTQYF. The chain is built from TRBV6-1 and TRBJ2-3, with TRBD2 matching 10 bases. The junction had 9 bases not matched to a gene; V was cut back by 0 bases and J by 6 bases. CDR1 is MNHNS, CDR2 SASEGT, per germline. The CDR3 sequence is 17 residues long.

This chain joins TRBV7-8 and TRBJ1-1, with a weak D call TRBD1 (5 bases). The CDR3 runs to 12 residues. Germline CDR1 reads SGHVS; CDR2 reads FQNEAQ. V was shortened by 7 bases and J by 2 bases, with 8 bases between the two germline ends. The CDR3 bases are TGTGCCAGCACCCAGGGAAACACTGAAGCTTTCTTT. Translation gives CASTQGNTEAFF.

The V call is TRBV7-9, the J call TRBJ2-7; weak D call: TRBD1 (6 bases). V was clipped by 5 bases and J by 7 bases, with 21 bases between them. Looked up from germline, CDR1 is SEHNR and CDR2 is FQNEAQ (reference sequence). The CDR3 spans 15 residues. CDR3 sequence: CASSHRPETGQEQYF. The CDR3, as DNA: TGTGCCAGCAGCCACCGTCCTGAGACAGGCCAGGAGCAGTACTTC.

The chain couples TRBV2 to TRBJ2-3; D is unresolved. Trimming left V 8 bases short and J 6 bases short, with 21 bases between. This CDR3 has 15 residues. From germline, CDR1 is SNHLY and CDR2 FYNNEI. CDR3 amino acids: CASSSVYGFPDTQYF. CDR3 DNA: TGTGCCAGCTCATCGGTGTATGGTTTCCCCGATACGCAGTATTTT.

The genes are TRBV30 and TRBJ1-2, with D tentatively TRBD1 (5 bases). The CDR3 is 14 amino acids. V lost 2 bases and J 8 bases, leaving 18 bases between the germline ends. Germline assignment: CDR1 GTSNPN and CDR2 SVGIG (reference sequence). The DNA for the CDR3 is TGTGCCTGGAGTCCACCCCTTTCTGGGGGGGGCTACACCTTC. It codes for CAWSPPLSGGGYTF.

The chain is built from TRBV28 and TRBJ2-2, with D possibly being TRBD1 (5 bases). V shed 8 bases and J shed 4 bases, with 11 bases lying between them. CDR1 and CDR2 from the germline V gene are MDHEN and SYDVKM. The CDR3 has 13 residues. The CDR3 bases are TGTGCCAGCTACAGGAGAAGCACCGGGGAGCTGTTTTTT. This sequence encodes CASYRRSTGELFF.

CDR3 DNA sequence: TGTGCCAGCAGCGCCGGGACTACACGCACCTTGCAGTATTTT. It translates to CASSAGTTRTLQYF. The chain links TRBV9 to TRBJ2-3; 7 bases line up with TRBD2. The V gene's germline CDR1 is SGDLS and CDR2 YYNGEE. The CDR3 consists of 14 residues. V shed 3 bases, J shed 11 bases, and the junction held 12 bases outside the gene matches.

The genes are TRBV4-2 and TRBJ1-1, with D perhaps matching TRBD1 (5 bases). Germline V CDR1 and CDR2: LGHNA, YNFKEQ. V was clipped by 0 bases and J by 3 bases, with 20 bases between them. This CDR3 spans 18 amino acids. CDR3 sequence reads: CASSQERGLRTWDTEAFF. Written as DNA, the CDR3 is TGTGCCAGCAGCCAAGAAAGGGGCCTGAGGACCTGGGACACTGAAGCTTTCTTT.